This T cell receptor (beta chain) was recorded in a study of sequential checkpoint blockade in melanoma (dated by TCRdb to about 2019). A note on the overall study: Patients were randomized 1:1 to first-line nivolumab followed by ipilimumab (arm A) or ipilimumab followed by nivolumab (arm B). Maintenance nivolumab came after each of the two trial sequences. Results the study describes overall, beyond this receptor: Validation of the response-prediction model combining TCR metrics and mutation burden is needed in larger, independent patient cohorts.

The treatment or condition label for this specimen denotes: randomized to nivolumab then ipilimumab (arm A) or the reverse (arm B). None of the patients in the trial had previously been given DNA-damaging chemotherapy. Live CD3+CD8+ cells negative for CD19 and CD56 were sorted from thawed PBMCs on a FACS Aria II flow cytometer. Samples came from patients with melanoma in CheckMate 064, a randomized, open-label phase II trial of sequential checkpoint blockade. Leukapheresis was used to collect peripheral blood mononuclear cells, which were then purified with Ficoll-Paque and frozen in human serum with about 10% DMSO. Right after sorting, the blood CD3+CD8+ cells were verified to be >95% pure, and DNA extraction followed. Regarding this clone: Its specific antigen is unknown. The input lacks base qualities; no much larger clone sits a single base away.

V lost 5 bases and J lost 2 bases, and the count of bases not matched to a germline gene is 9. According to the germline V gene, CDR1 reads SGHVS and CDR2 reads FNYEAQ. The CDR3 covers 15 residues, taking in both the cysteine and the phenylalanine. Left in the record is the CDR3 DNA by itself, 45 bases read in frame from the first base. The immunoSEQ Assay was used to immunosequence TCRbeta CDR3 regions from genomic DNA. Before high-throughput sequencing, genomic DNA was amplified using bias-controlled multiplex PCR. As for the authors' bioinformatics: To quantify the absolute abundance of each unique TCRbeta CDR3 region, the sequences were collapsed and filtered. Clonality, defined as 1 minus Pielou's evenness, was calculated using only productive rearrangements. A previously published method was used to identify clones whose frequencies were significantly greater in on-treatment samples than in baseline samples. The table comes from immuneACCESS by way of TCRdb, which keeps in-frame sequences with V and J called. Part of the clones is missing from these tables; in studies checked, under half for an unresolved V gene and the rest for unknown reasons. That table gives V, J and clone size, and the DNA gave D and trimming. The sample table shows under 20,000 clones, and 69% are seen once. 18% of the sample is taken by the ten largest.

This TCR came from a human donor with melanoma. The starting material was CD8+ T cells sorted from blood (inferred from file names), obtained from a patient given nivolumab and ipilimumab in sequence. This receptor chain uses TRBV7-6 and TRBJ2-7; 7 bases in between match TRBD2. CDR3 protein: CASSALGRGTYEQYF. At the DNA level, the sequence is TGTGCCAGCAGCGCCCTGGGGCGGGGGACCTACGAGCAGTACTTC.